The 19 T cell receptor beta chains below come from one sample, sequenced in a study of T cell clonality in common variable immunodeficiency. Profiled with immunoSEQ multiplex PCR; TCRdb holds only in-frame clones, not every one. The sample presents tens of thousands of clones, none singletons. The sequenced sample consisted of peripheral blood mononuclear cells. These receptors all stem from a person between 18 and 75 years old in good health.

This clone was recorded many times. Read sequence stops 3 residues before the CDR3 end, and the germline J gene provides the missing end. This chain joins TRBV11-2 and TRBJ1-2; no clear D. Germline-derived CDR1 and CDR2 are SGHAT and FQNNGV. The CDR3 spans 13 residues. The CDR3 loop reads CASSLRQREGYTF. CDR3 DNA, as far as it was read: TGTGCCAGCAGCTTAAGGCAGAGAGAAGGC. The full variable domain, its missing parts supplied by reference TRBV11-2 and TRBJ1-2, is EAGVAQSPRYKIIEKRQSVAFWCNPISGHATLYWYQQILGQGPKLLIQFQNNGVVDDSQLPKDRFSAERLKGVDSTLKIQPAKLEDSAVYLCASSLRQREGYTFGSGTRLTVV.

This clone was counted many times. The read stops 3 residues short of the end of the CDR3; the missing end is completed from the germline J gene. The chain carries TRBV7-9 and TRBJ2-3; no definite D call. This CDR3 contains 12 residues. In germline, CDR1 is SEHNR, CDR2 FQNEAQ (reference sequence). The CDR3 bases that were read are TGTGCCAGCAGCTTCACTTCTTCCCCG. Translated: CASSFTSSP. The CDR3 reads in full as CASSFTSSPQYF.

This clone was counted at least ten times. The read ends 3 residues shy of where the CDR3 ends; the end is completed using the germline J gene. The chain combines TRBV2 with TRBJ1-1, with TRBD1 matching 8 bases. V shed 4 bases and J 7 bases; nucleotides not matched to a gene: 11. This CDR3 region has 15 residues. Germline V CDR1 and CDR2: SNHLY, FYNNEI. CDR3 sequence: CASSVLQGATVEAFF. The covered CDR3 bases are TGTGCCAGCAGTGTCCTCCAGGGGGCGACGGTTGAA.

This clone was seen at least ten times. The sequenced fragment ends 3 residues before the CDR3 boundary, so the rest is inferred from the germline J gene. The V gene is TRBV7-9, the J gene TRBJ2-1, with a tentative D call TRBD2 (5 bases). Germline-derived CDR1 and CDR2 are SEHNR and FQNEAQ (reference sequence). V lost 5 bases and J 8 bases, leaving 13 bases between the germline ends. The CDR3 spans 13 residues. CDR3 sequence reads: CASSVYPGDEQFF. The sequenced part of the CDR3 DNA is TGTGCCAGCAGCGTATACCCCGGGGATGAG.

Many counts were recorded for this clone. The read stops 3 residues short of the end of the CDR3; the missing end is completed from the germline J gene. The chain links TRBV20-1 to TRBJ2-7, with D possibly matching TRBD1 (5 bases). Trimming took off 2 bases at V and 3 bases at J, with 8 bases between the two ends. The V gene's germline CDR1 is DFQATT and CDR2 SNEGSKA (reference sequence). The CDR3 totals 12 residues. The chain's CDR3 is CSARKDNYEQYF. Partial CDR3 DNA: TGCAGTGCTAGAAAGGACAACTACGAG.

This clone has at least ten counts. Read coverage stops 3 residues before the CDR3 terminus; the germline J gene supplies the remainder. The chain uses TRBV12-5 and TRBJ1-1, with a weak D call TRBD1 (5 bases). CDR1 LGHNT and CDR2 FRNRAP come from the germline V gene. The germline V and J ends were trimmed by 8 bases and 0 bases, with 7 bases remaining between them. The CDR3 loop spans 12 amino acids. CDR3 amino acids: CASQGLNTEAFF. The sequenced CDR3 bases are TGTGCTAGTCAGGGCCTGAACACTGAA.

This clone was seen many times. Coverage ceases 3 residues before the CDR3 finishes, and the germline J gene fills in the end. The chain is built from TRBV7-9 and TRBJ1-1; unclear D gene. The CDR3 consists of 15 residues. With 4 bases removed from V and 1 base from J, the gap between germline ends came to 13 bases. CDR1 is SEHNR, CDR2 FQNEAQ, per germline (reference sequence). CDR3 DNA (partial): TGTGCCAGCAGCTCAGCCCTCCGGGGGAACACTGAA. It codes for CASSSALRGNTE. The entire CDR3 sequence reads CASSSALRGNTEAFF.

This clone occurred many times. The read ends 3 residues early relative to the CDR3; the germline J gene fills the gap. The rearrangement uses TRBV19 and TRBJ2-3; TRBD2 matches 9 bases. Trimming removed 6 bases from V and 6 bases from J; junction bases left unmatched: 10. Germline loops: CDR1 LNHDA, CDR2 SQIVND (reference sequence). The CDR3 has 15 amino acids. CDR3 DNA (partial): TGTGCCAGTAGCCTGCTTCTAGCGGGGTATGATACG. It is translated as CASSLLLAGYDT. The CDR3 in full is CASSLLLAGYDTQYF.

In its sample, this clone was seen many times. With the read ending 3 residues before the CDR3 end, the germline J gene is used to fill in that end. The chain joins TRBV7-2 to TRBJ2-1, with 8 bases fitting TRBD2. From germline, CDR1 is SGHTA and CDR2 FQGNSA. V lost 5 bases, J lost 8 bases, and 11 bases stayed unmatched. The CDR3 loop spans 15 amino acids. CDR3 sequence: CASSHPPGGHHEQFF. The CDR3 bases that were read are TGTGCCAGCAGCCACCCGCCGGGGGGGCACCATGAG. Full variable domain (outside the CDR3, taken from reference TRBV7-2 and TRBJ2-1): GAGVSQSPSNKVTEKGKDVELRCDPISGHTALYWYRQSLGQGLEFLIYFQGNSAPDKSGLPSDRFSAERTGGSVSTLTIQRTQQEDSAVYLCASSHPPGGHHEQFFGPGTRLTVL.

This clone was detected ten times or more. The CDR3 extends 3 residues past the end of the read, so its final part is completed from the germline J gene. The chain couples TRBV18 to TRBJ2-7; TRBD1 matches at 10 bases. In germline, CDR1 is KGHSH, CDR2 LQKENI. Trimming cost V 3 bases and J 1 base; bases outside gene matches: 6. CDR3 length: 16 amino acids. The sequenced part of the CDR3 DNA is TGTGCCAGCTCACCGACAGGACAGGGGGGATCCTACGAG. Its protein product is CASSPTGQGGSYE. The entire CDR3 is CASSPTGQGGSYEQYF.

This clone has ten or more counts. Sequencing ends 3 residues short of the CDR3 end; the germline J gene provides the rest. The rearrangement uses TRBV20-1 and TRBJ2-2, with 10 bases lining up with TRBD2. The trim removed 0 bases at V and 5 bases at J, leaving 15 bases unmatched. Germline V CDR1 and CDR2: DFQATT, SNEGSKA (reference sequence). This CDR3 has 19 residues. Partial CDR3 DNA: TGCAGTGCTAGAGATTTCGGAAGTCCCTTAGCGGGGGGAACCGGGGAG. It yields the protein CSARDFGSPLAGGTGE. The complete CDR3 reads CSARDFGSPLAGGTGELFF.

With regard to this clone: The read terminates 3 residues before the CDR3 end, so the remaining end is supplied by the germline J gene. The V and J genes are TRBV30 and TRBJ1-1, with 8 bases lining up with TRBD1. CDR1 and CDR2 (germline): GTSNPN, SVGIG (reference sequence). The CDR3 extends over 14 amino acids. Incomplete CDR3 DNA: TGTGCCTGGACCCCGGGACAGGCGAACTACGAG. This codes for CAWTPGQANYE. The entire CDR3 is CAWTPGQANYEAFF. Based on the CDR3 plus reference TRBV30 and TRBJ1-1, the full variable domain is SQTIHQWPATLVQPVGSPLSLECTVEGTSNPNLYWYRQAAGRGLQLLFYSVGIGQISSEVPQNLSASRPQDRQFILSSKKLLLSDSGFYLCAWTPGQANYEAFFGQGTRLTVV.

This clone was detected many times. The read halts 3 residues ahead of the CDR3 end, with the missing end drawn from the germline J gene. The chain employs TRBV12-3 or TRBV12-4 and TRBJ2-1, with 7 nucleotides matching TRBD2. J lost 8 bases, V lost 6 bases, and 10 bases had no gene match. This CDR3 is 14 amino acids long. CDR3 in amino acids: CASRYPSGGDEQFF. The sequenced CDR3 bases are TGTGCCAGCAGATACCCCTCGGGGGGTGATGAG.

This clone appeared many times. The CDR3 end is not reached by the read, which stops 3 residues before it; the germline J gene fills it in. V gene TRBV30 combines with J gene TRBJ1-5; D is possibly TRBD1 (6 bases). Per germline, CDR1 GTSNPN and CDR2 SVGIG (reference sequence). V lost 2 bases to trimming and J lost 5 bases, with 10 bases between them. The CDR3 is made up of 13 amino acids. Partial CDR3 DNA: TGTGCCTGGAGTTCAGGGGACGATCAGCCC. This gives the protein CAWSSGDDQP. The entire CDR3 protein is CAWSSGDDQPQHF.

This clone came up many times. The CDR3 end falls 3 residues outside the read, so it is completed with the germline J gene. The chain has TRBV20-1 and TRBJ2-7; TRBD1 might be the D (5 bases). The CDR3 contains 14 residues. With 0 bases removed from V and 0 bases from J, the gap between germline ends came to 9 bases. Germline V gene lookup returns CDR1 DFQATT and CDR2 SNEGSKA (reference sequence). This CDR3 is CSARDIDSSYEQYF. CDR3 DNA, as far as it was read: TGCAGTGCTAGAGATATAGACAGCTCCTACGAG.

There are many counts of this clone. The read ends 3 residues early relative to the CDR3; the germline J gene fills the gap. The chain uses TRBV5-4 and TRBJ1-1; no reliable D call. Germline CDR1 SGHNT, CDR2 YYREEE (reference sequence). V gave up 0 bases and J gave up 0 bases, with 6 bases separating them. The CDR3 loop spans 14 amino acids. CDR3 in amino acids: CASSLGQMNTEAFF. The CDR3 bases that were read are TGTGCCAGCAGCTTGGGCCAGATGAACACTGAA.

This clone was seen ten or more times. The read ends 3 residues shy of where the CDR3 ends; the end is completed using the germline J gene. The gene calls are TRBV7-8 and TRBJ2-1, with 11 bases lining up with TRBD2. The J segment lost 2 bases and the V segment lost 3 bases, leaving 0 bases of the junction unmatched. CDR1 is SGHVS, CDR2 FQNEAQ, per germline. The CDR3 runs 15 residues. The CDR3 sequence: CASSFSGGAYNEQFF. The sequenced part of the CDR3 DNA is TGTGCCAGCAGCTTTAGCGGGGGGGCCTACAATGAG.

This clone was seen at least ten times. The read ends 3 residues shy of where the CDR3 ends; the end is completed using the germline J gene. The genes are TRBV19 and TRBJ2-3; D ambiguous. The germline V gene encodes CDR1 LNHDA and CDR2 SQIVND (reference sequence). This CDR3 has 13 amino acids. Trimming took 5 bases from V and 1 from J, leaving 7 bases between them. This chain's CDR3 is CASSLRRTDTQYF. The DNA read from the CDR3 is TGTGCCAGTAGTCTCAGGCGCACAGATACG.

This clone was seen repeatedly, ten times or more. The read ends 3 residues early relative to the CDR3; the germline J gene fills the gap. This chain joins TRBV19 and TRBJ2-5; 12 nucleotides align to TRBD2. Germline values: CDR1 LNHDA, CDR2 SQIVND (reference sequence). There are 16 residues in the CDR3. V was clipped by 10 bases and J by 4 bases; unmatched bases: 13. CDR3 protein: CATRPLAGGPVETQYF. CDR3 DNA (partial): TGTGCCACCCGGCCCCTAGCGGGAGGGCCGGTAGAGACC.